This T cell receptor beta chain was recovered during a study of T-cell reconstitution after alpha-beta-depleted transplantation in children. The library targeted TCRbeta and was prepared with unique molecular identifiers. Via MiXCR, TCRdb re-called the PCR reads, giving one row per CDR3 protein. The sample carries some 70,000 distinct CDR3 sequences, 4.9% recorded once. This clonotype was observed at least ten times. What it binds is not known. Germline CDR1 is SGHAT and CDR2 is FQDESV (reference sequence). This CDR3 has 18 residues. Unmatched junction bases numbered 16, after V lost 6 bases and J lost 3 bases. Findings and caveats of the study: By one year post-transplant, T-cell counts and diversity largely arose from T cells that were newly produced. After transplant, at about two months, alpha-beta T cells were reportedly derived from several hundred expanded graft clones.

Sequenced here: PBMCs, mostly from graft donor cells, sampled 180 days after TCRalphabeta/CD19-depleted stem cell transplant. The chain carries TRBV11-1 and TRBJ2-2; 7 bases align to TRBD2. The sequence derives from a boy in the first two years of life who had a stem cell transplant for acute myeloid leukemia, so the T cells may come from the graft donor. The CDR3 protein is CASRGPEPSGPYTGELFF. Here the CDR3 DNA reads TGTGCCAGCAGGGGCCCCGAACCTAGCGGCCCATACACCGGGGAGCTGTTTTTT.